Below, one T cell receptor (beta chain) is given with its context. Its antigen is currently unknown. These data are taken from a study of graft-versus-host responses after intestinal transplantation. Libraries were prepared by immunoSEQ multiplex PCR; TCRdb keeps only in-frame clonotypes and omits some of them. The sample has more than 100,000 clones; approximately 96% are singletons. The germline V gene has CDR1 SNHLY and CDR2 FYNNEI. V was pared by 7 bases and J by 3 bases, with 10 bases of the junction left unmatched. The CDR3 has 16 amino acids. Regarding the study as a whole: Among recipient marrow samples, GvH clones were found; some appeared first in ileum or blood. Circulating GvH clone levels at their peak were associated with HvG declines (early post-transplant).

This clonotype originated in a human donor who received an intestinal transplant. The genes are TRBV2 and TRBJ2-3, with 10 bases matching TRBD1. This sample comprised unstimulated CD8+ T cells sorted from spleen or lymph node cells, obtained before intestinal transplant. The DNA for the CDR3 is TGTGCCAGCACCGAACTCCGGGACAGGGGTACAGATACGCAGTATTTT. It encodes CASTELRDRGTDTQYF.